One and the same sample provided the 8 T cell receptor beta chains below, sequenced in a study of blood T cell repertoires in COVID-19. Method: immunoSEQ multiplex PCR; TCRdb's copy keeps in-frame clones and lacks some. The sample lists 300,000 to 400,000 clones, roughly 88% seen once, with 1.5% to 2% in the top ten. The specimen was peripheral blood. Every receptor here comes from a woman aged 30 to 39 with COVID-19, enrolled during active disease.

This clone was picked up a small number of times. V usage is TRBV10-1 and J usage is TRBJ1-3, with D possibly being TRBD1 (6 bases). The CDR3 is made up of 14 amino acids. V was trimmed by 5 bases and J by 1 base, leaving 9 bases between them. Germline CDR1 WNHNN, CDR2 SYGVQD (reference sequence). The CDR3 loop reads CASSPGQSGNTIYF. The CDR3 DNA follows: TGCGCCAGCAGTCCGGGACAATCTGGAAACACCATATATTTT.

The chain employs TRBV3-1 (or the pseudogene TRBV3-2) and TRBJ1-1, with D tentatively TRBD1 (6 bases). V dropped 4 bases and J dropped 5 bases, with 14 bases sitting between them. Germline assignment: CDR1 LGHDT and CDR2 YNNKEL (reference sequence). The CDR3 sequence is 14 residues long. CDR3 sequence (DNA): TGTGCCAGCAGCCCGGGACACTTAAGAACTGAAGCTTTCTTT. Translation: CASSPGHLRTEAFF.

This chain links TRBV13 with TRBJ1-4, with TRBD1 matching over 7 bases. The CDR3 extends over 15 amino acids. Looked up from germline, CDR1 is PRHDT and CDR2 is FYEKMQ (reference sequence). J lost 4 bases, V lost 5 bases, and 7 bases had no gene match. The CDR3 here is CASSVIRDSNEKLFF. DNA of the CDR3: TGTGCCAGCAGCGTGATCCGGGACAGTAATGAAAAACTGTTTTTT.

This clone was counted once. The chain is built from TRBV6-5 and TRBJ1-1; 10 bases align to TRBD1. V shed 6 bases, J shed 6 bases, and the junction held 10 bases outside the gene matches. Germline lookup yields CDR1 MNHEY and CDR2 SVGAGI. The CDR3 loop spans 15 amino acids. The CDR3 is CASRVQDRGLAEAFF. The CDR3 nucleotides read TGTGCCAGCAGAGTTCAGGACAGGGGGTTGGCTGAAGCTTTCTTT.

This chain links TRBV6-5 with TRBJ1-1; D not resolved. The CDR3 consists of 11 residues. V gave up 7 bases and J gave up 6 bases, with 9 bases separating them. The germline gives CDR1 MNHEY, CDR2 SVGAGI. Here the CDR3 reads CASTVSAEAFF. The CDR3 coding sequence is TGTGCCAGCACGGTTTCCGCTGAAGCTTTCTTT.

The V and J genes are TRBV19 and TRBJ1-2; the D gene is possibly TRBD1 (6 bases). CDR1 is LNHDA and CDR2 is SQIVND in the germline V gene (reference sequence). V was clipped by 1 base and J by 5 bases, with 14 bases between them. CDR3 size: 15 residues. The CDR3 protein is CASSIGPGAVYGYTF. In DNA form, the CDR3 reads TGTGCCAGTAGTATAGGCCCAGGGGCTGTATATGGCTACACCTTC.

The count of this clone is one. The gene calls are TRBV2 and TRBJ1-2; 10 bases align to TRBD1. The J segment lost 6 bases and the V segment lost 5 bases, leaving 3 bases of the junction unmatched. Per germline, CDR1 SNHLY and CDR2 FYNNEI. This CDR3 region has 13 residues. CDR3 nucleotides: TGTGCCAGCAGTCTTGGACAGGGGGATGGCTACACCTTC. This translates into CASSLGQGDGYTF.

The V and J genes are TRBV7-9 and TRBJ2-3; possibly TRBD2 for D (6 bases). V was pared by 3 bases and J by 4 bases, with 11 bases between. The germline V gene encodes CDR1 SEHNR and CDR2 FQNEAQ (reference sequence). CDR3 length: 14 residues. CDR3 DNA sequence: TGTGCCAGCAGCTTGGGAGCGGGTTCAGATACGCAGTATTTT. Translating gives CASSLGAGSDTQYF.